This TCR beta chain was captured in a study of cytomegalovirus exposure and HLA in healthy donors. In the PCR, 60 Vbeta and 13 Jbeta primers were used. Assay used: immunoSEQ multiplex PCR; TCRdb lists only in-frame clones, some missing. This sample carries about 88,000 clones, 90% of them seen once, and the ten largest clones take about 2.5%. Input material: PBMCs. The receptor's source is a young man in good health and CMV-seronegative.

CDR3 DNA sequence: TGTGCCAGCAGCGTATCAGGAGGGCCCGGGGAGCTGTTTTTT. This sequence encodes CASSVSGGPGELFF. This chain connects TRBV7-3 to TRBJ2-2; D is perhaps TRBD2 (6 bases). Per the germline V gene, CDR1 is SGHTA and CDR2 is FQGTGA. This CDR3 has 14 amino acids. Trimming left V 5 bases short and J 6 bases short, with 13 bases between.